A single sample gave rise to the 30 T cell receptor beta chains below, sequenced in a study of T cell repertoires in cytomegalovirus infection. One entry per CDR3 protein, called by TCRdb with MiXCR from the reads. Counted here are approximately 730,000 distinct CDR3 sequences, almost 30% occurring once; the ten biggest clones make up around 13%. The antigens for these receptors are not known. The sequencing here drew on cultured CD8+ T cells from PBMCs, taken from culture after CMV antigen stimulation. Every receptor here comes from a human donor in good health (CMV status not recorded). Some clones in this sample may be carry-over from other donors' samples.

CDR3 region: CASSSTGYLEETQYF. The CDR3 DNA reads as TGTGCCAGCAGTTCTACAGGGTACCTGGAAGAGACCCAGTACTTC. This chain links TRBV12-3 or TRBV12-4 with TRBJ2-5, with a weak D call TRBD1 (6 bases). Between the trimmed V and J ends, which lost 4 bases and 3 bases, there was a span of 15 bases. The CDR3 loop spans 15 amino acids.

The rearrangement links TRBV28 to TRBJ2-2; 10 positions match TRBD1. The CDR3 totals 15 residues. In germline, CDR1 is MDHEN, CDR2 SYDVKM. V gave up 6 bases and J gave up 5 bases; unmatched junction bases: 6. CDR3 bases: TGTGCCAGCAGCTCGACAGGGGGCGTAACCGGGGAGCTGTTTTTT. Translating gives CASSSTGGVTGELFF.

This chain connects TRBV10-3 to TRBJ2-6; 9 nucleotides line up with TRBD2. Germline loops: CDR1 ENHRY, CDR2 SYGVKD. The V segment lost 0 bases and the J segment 0 bases; nucleotides outside the gene matches: 6. CDR3 length: 19 residues. The CDR3 spells CAISESLGTSHSGANVLTF. The DNA for the CDR3 is TGTGCCATCAGTGAGTCGTTAGGGACTAGCCACTCTGGGGCCAACGTCCTGACTTTC.

The rearrangement uses TRBV2 and TRBJ2-1; D gene ambiguous. The V end was cut by 3 bases, the J end by 2 bases, with 14 bases between. CDR3 length: 16 residues. The V gene's germline CDR1 is SNHLY and CDR2 FYNNEI. The CDR3 reads CASSDVVETAYNEQFF. The CDR3 bases are TGTGCCAGCAGTGATGTCGTGGAAACAGCCTACAATGAGCAGTTCTTC.

V and J are TRBV6-2 or TRBV6-3 and TRBJ1-5; D perhaps matches TRBD1 (6 bases). This CDR3 has 14 residues. The V gene's germline CDR1 is MNHEY and CDR2 SVGEGT. Trimming removed 5 bases at V and 5 bases at J, with 13 bases between. CDR3 nucleotides: TGTGCCAGCAGTACCTACAGGGAGGATCAGCCCCAGCATTTT. It yields the protein CASSTYREDQPQHF.

This clonotype was detected only a few times. This rearrangement joins TRBV7-6 to TRBJ2-3; D is uncertain. Trimming stripped 3 bases from V and 4 bases from J, with 14 bases between. The CDR3 has 15 residues. Looked up from germline, CDR1 is SGHVS and CDR2 is FNYEAQ. CDR3 region: CASSLPSTAPDTQYF. Here the CDR3 DNA reads TGTGCCAGCAGCTTGCCTTCTACCGCACCAGATACGCAGTATTTT.

This clonotype has just a few counts. The J gene is TRBJ2-7, the V gene TRBV6-6; 8 nucleotides agree with TRBD2. The CDR3 is 14 amino acids. Germline V gene lookup returns CDR1 MNHNY and CDR2 SVGAGI (reference sequence). V was pared by 5 bases and J by 6 bases, with 9 bases of the junction left unmatched. The CDR3 spells CASSLAGGSIEQYF. The CDR3, as DNA: TGTGCCAGCAGTCTCGCGGGGGGCTCAATCGAGCAGTACTTC.

Note on this clonotype: This sequence may be a read error, since a much larger clone differs from it by one base. V usage is TRBV12-3 or TRBV12-4 and J usage is TRBJ2-1; D gene uncertain. The length of the CDR3 is 13 residues. Trimming pared 5 bases from V and 6 bases from J, leaving 11 bases between. CDR3 region: CASSELPCNEQFF. CDR3 nucleotides: TGTGCCAGCAGTGAACTTCCTTGCAATGAGCAGTTCTTC.

This clonotype was observed at least ten times. V gene TRBV7-6 combines with J gene TRBJ2-5, with 7 bases lining up with TRBD2. Trimming cost V 4 bases and J 1 base; bases outside gene matches: 3. The CDR3 is 14 residues long. Looked up from germline, CDR1 is SGHVS and CDR2 is FNYEAQ. The CDR3 sequence is CASSSRLAQETQYF. The CDR3 DNA follows: TGTGCCAGCAGCTCCAGACTAGCCCAAGAGACCCAGTACTTC. Variable domain in full (rest from reference TRBV7-6 and TRBJ2-5): GAGVSQSPRYKVTKRGQDVALRCDPISGHVSLYWYRQALGQGPEFLTYFNYEAQQDKSGLPNDRFSAERPEGSISTLTIQRTEQRDSAMYRCASSSRLAQETQYFGPGTRLLVL.

The chain joins TRBV14 to TRBJ2-5; D is unresolved. Germline-derived CDR1 and CDR2 are SGHDN and FVKESK. The CDR3 consists of 15 residues. Trimming removed 3 bases at V and 0 bases at J, with 11 bases between. CDR3 amino acids: CASSQERRYQETQYF. The CDR3 DNA is TGTGCCAGCAGCCAGGAGAGGCGGTACCAAGAGACCCAGTACTTC.

V gene TRBV4-1 combines with J gene TRBJ1-5; D remains unclear. The V end was cut by 5 bases, the J end by 3 bases, with 14 bases between. Germline V gene lookup returns CDR1 MGHRA and CDR2 YSYEKL. CDR3 size: 15 residues. Here the CDR3 DNA reads TGCGCCAGCAGCGACTACAAGGGCGCCAATCAGCCCCAGCATTTT. This sequence encodes CASSDYKGANQPQHF.

V and J are TRBV2 and TRBJ2-1, with 9 positions matching TRBD1. V lost 10 bases, J lost 4 bases, and 5 bases stayed unmatched. The CDR3 runs 13 residues. The germline V gene encodes CDR1 SNHLY and CDR2 FYNNEI. In nucleotides, the CDR3 is TGTGCCAAAGCGGGACAGGGTTACAATGAGCAGTTCTTC. Translating gives CAKAGQGYNEQFF.

This clonotype was seen once. The germline gene is not matched at one end of the junction; a read error may be the cause. The chain has TRBV6-5 and TRBJ2-7; 7 bases are shared with TRBD1. Germline CDR1 and CDR2: MNHEY and SVGAGI. The CDR3 runs to 14 residues. This CDR3 is CAGSEGGSSYEQYF. For the CDR3, the DNA is TGTGCCGGCAGTGAAGGGGGCTCATCCTACGAGCAGTACTTC.

A few counts support this clonotype. The V and J genes are TRBV4-3 and TRBJ2-1; 14 bases are shared with TRBD2. With V trimmed by 0 bases and J by 5 bases, 12 bases remained unmatched. Germline-derived CDR1 and CDR2 are LGHNA and YSLEER. The CDR3 is 20 residues long. The CDR3 reads CASSQDQGQSGLAGDNEQFF. In DNA form, the CDR3 reads TGCGCCAGCAGCCAAGATCAGGGACAGTCGGGACTAGCGGGGGACAATGAGCAGTTCTTC.

The rearrangement links TRBV7-6 to TRBJ2-5; unclear D gene. Germline CDR1 reads SGHVS; CDR2 reads FNYEAQ. Trimming took 0 bases from V and 0 from J, leaving 8 bases between them. CDR3 length: 15 residues. CDR3 nucleotides: TGTGCCAGCAGCTTAGCTGCAGAGAACCAAGAGACCCAGTACTTC. Encoded protein: CASSLAAENQETQYF. Filled out from reference TRBV7-6 and TRBJ2-5, the complete variable domain reads GAGVSQSPRYKVTKRGQDVALRCDPISGHVSLYWYRQALGQGPEFLTYFNYEAQQDKSGLPNDRFSAERPEGSISTLTIQRTEQRDSAMYRCASSLAAENQETQYFGPGTRLLVL.

This clonotype has ten or more counts. The chain joins TRBV12-3 or TRBV12-4 to TRBJ2-7, with D possibly TRBD1 on 6 matching bases. V lost 5 bases and J lost 8, with 19 bases in between. CDR3 length: 14 amino acids. This CDR3 is CASSPPGHSTQQYF. For the CDR3, the DNA is TGTGCCAGCAGTCCTCCGGGACACTCCACCCAGCAGTACTTC.

The V and J genes are TRBV5-8 and TRBJ2-7; D might be TRBD1 or TRBD2, each matching 5 bases. Trimming shortened V by 0 bases and J by 7 bases, and 14 bases separated the two germline ends. Germline values: CDR1 SGHTS, CDR2 YDEGEE. This CDR3 spans 14 amino acids. CDR3 residues: CASSLAGTVFEQYV. CDR3 sequence (DNA): TGTGCCAGCAGCTTGGCCGGGACCGTGTTTGAGCAGTACGTC.

This clonotype came up a few times. The CDR3 reads CASSPSGGYTGELFF. The CDR3, as DNA: TGTGCCAGCAGCCCTAGCGGGGGATACACCGGGGAGCTGTTTTTT. The V call is TRBV7-3, the J call TRBJ2-2; 10 bases are a match to TRBD2. Germline V gene sequence: CDR1 SGHTA, CDR2 FQGTGA. J lost 3 bases, V lost 5 bases, and 3 bases had no gene match. CDR3 size: 15 residues. The entire variable domain, with the rest obtained from reference TRBV7-3 and TRBJ2-2, is as follows: GAGVSQTPSNKVTEKGKYVELRCDPISGHTALYWYRQSLGQGPEFLIYFQGTGAADDSGLPNDRFFAVRPEGSVSTLKIQRTERGDSAVYLCASSPSGGYTGELFFGEGSRLTVL.

The J gene is TRBJ2-6, the V gene TRBV2, with D perhaps being TRBD1 or TRBD2 (5 bases each). Germline V gene sequence: CDR1 SNHLY, CDR2 FYNNEI. This CDR3 region has 18 residues. V was pared by 6 bases and J by 0 bases, with 18 bases between. The CDR3 loop is CASRTRDLSGSGANVLTF. The CDR3 region has the DNA TGTGCCAGCAGGACCCGGGACCTGAGTGGCTCTGGGGCCAACGTCCTGACTTTC. Full variable domain (remainder filled in from reference TRBV2 and TRBJ2-6): EPEVTQTPSHQVTQMGQEVILRCVPISNHLYFYWYRQILGQKVEFLVSFYNNEISEKSEIFDDQFSVERPDGSNFTLKIRSTKLEDSAMYFCASRTRDLSGSGANVLTFGAGSRLTVL.

This chain joins TRBV3-1 and TRBJ1-1; D perhaps matches TRBD1 (6 bases). The CDR3 contains 17 residues. Germline lookup yields CDR1 LGHDT and CDR2 YNNKEL (reference sequence). Trimming took 3 bases from V and 3 from J, leaving 20 bases between them. CDR3 protein: CASSHFRSQGRYTEAFF. Here the CDR3 DNA reads TGTGCCAGCAGCCATTTTAGGTCTCAGGGGCGTTACACTGAAGCTTTCTTT.

The V call is TRBV7-9, the J call TRBJ1-1; no firm D call. Trimming stripped 4 bases from V and 4 bases from J, with 16 bases between. Per the germline V gene, CDR1 is SEHNR and CDR2 is FQNEAQ (reference sequence). CDR3 length equals 15 residues. The CDR3 DNA sequence: TGTGCCAGCAGCTCTCCGGATCCCCGGGGCACTGAAGCTTTCTTT. The encoded protein is CASSSPDPRGTEAFF.

This clonotype was seen once. This chain connects TRBV6-2 or TRBV6-3 to TRBJ2-1, with D tentatively TRBD1 or TRBD2 (5 bases each). The end of the DNA aligns better with TRBJ2-7, so the J call may be wrong. Germline V lookup: CDR1 MNHEY, CDR2 SVGEGT. There are 17 residues in the CDR3. The CDR3 protein is CASSYPQGAPPYNEQYF. DNA of the CDR3: TGTGCCAGCAGTTACCCGCAGGGAGCACCCCCCTACAATGAGCAGTACTTC.

V and J are TRBV9 and TRBJ2-3; 8 bases are shared with TRBD2. The V gene's germline CDR1 is SGDLS and CDR2 YYNGEE. This CDR3 is 15 amino acids long. V lost 0 bases and J lost 2; bases outside the gene matches: 2. CDR3 region: CASSVGGGNTDTQYF. CDR3 in DNA: TGTGCCAGCAGCGTAGGCGGGGGGAACACAGATACGCAGTATTTT.

This clonotype was counted a few times. The chain employs TRBV6-2 or TRBV6-3 and TRBJ1-5; 10 positions match TRBD1. This CDR3 has 15 amino acids. V lost 1 base, J lost 7 bases, and 4 bases stayed unmatched. CDR1 is MNHEY, CDR2 SVGEGT, per germline. The CDR3 DNA follows: TGTGCCAGCAGTTACTTGGGGACAGGGGACCAGCCCCAGCATTTT. Residues: CASSYLGTGDQPQHF.

The chain has TRBV19 and TRBJ1-5, with TRBD1 matching 12 bases. This CDR3 is 16 amino acids long. The germline V gene encodes CDR1 LNHDA and CDR2 SQIVND (reference sequence). V shed 3 bases, J shed 1 base, and the junction held 1 base outside the gene matches. Here the CDR3 reads CASSMGQGASNQPQHF. Here the CDR3 DNA reads TGTGCCAGTAGTATGGGACAGGGGGCCAGCAATCAGCCCCAGCATTTT.

V usage is TRBV4-1 and J usage is TRBJ2-2, with D unclear. The V end was cut by 0 bases, the J end by 1 base, with 15 bases between. The CDR3 covers 18 residues. Looked up from germline, CDR1 is MGHRA and CDR2 is YSYEKL. The CDR3 DNA follows: TGCGCCAGCAGCCAAGATACTTTAGCTCCCAGGAACACCGGGGAGCTGTTTTTT. This sequence encodes CASSQDTLAPRNTGELFF.

This clonotype occurred many times. V and J are TRBV7-2 and TRBJ1-2; 11 nucleotides match TRBD1. CDR3 size: 14 residues. V gave up 3 bases and J gave up 6 bases; unmatched junction bases: 3. Per the germline V gene, CDR1 is SGHTA and CDR2 is FQGNSA. The chain's CDR3 is CASSFAGQGDGYTF. CDR3 coding DNA: TGTGCCAGCAGCTTCGCGGGACAGGGGGATGGCTACACCTTC. The full variable domain, rest sourced from reference TRBV7-2 and TRBJ1-2, is GAGVSQSPSNKVTEKGKDVELRCDPISGHTALYWYRQSLGQGLEFLIYFQGNSAPDKSGLPSDRFSAERTGGSVSTLTIQRTQQEDSAVYLCASSFAGQGDGYTFGSGTRLTVV.

This clonotype was seen only a few times. This chain joins TRBV12-3 or TRBV12-4 and TRBJ1-5; D gene unclear. Trimming pared 3 bases from V and 6 bases from J, leaving 12 bases between. The CDR3 has 14 amino acids. The CDR3 reads CASSLSRPRQPQHF. The CDR3 nucleotides are TGTGCCAGCAGTTTGTCGAGGCCACGTCAGCCCCAGCATTTT.

This clonotype was detected once. The chain uses TRBV6-2 or TRBV6-3 and TRBJ1-3, with TRBD1 matching over 7 bases. The CDR3 length is 16 residues. Germline CDR1 and CDR2: MNHEY and SVGEGT. The V segment lost 0 bases and the J segment 3 bases; nucleotides outside the gene matches: 5. Here the CDR3 reads CASSYSRTGGGNTIYF. The DNA of the CDR3 is TGTGCCAGCAGTTACTCCCGGACAGGAGGTGGAAACACCATATATTTT.

This sequence joins TRBV7-9 and TRBJ2-6, with TRBD1 matching 7 bases. The V and J ends lost 4 bases and 0 bases, in that order; junction bases with no gene match: 3. CDR1 is SEHNR, CDR2 FQNEAQ, per germline (reference sequence). CDR3 size: 16 residues. CDR3 DNA: TGTGCCAGCAGCTCGGGACAGCTCTCTGGGGCCAACGTCCTGACTTTC. Translated, it gives CASSSGQLSGANVLTF.